The 7 T cell receptor beta chains in this list originate from one sample, sequenced in a study of blood T cells in healthy people across ages. For the second PCR, which ran for about 6 to 11 cycles, a sample-barcoded 5' primer and a J-beta primer mix were used. One entry per CDR3 protein results from TCRdb running MiXCR on the 5' RACE reads. The sample lists roughly 900,000 distinct CDR3 sequences, 29% occurring once. Sequencing was done on a sample of blood. All receptors come from an elderly woman in good health.

This clonotype was picked up many times. The chain couples TRBV6-2 or TRBV6-3 to TRBJ2-3; 9 nucleotides align to TRBD2. This CDR3 spans 16 amino acids. Trimming at V came to 6 bases and at J to 6 bases, leaving 13 bases not matched to a gene. Germline values: CDR1 MNHEY, CDR2 SVGEGT. In DNA form, the CDR3 reads TGTGCCAGCAGCGATAGGATAGCGGGGGTTAGGGATACGCAGTATTTT. Amino acid sequence: CASSDRIAGVRDTQYF.

This clonotype was seen many times. The chain has TRBV20-1 and TRBJ2-1, with 7 bases matching TRBD2. V shed 0 bases and J 2 bases; nucleotides not matched to a gene: 4. The CDR3 is made up of 15 amino acids. CDR1 and CDR2 (germline): DFQATT, SNEGSKA (reference sequence). In nucleotides, the CDR3 is TGCAGTGCTAGAGATCCCGCGGGGGCCTACAATGAGCAGTTCTTC. It is translated as CSARDPAGAYNEQFF.

This clonotype was picked up many times. This rearrangement joins TRBV20-1 to TRBJ2-1; D is perhaps TRBD1 (5 bases). The CDR3 loop spans 13 amino acids. V gave up 6 bases and J gave up 4 bases, with 13 bases separating them. Germline CDR1 DFQATT, CDR2 SNEGSKA (reference sequence). CDR3 region: CSAQQQGYNEQFF. The DNA of the CDR3 is TGCAGTGCACAACAGCAGGGATACAATGAGCAGTTCTTC.

A single count supports this clonotype. The V call is TRBV9, the J call TRBJ2-2; the D is unclear. This CDR3 comprises 17 residues. V was cut by 4 bases and J by 5 bases, with 21 bases left in between. Germline CDR1 is SGDLS and CDR2 is YYNGEE. The CDR3 region is CASSPPMNLGKTGELFF. DNA for the CDR3: TGTGCCAGCAGCCCGCCCATGAATCTAGGAAAGACCGGGGAGCTGTTTTTT.

The sample holds many counts of this clonotype. This rearrangement joins TRBV6-6 to TRBJ2-6; tentative D call: TRBD2 (6 bases). Germline CDR1 reads MNHNY; CDR2 reads SVGAGI (reference sequence). The CDR3 is 18 residues long. V was shortened by 8 bases and J by 1 base, with 21 bases between the two germline ends. CDR3 loop: CASSPSGIGSSGANVLTF. The CDR3 nucleotides are TGTGCCAGCTCCCCCTCCGGGATCGGGAGTTCTGGGGCCAACGTCCTGACTTTC.

The table lists this clonotype with many counts. V and J are TRBV3-1 and TRBJ1-1; possible D gene TRBD1, 6 bases. Germline lookup yields CDR1 LGHDT and CDR2 YNNKEL (reference sequence). The CDR3 totals 14 residues. Trimming removed 4 bases at V and 0 bases at J, with 9 bases between. The CDR3, as DNA: TGTGCCAGCAGCCCGCGGACAGTGAACACTGAAGCTTTCTTT. It is translated as CASSPRTVNTEAFF.

This clonotype came up many times. The genes are TRBV29-1 and TRBJ2-6, with unresolved D. With 8 bases removed from V and 0 bases from J, the gap between germline ends came to 8 bases. The germline gives CDR1 SQVTM, CDR2 ANQGSEA. CDR3 length: 13 amino acids. The CDR3, as DNA: TGCAGCTACCGAGGCTCTGGGGCCAACGTCCTGACTTTC. This gives the protein CSYRGSGANVLTF.